This entry features one TCR beta chain sequence. The sample is drawn from a study of cytomegalovirus exposure and HLA in healthy donors. PCR involved 60 Vbeta and 13 Jbeta primers. Only in-frame clones appear in the TCRdb table, and some are missing; sequencing was by immunoSEQ multiplex PCR. The repertoire consists of over 150,000 clones, with around four fifths occurring once and the leading ten covering 1.5% to 2%. Between the trimmed V and J ends, which lost 4 bases and 7 bases, there was a span of 13 bases. The CDR3 length is 14 residues. Germline CDR1 and CDR2: MDHEN and SYDVKM. The sequencing input was PBMCs. The TCR sequence derives from a man aged 50-59 years in good health and CMV-seronegative. The chain has TRBV28 and TRBJ2-2; D remains ambiguous. The CDR3 reads CASSYHPTLGELFF. The CDR3 nucleotides are TGTGCCAGCAGTTACCATCCGACACTCGGGGAGCTGTTTTTT.